Below are 10 T cell receptor beta chains sequenced from a single sample in a study of T-cell reconstitution after alpha-beta-depleted transplantation in children. Unique molecular identifiers featured in how the TCRbeta library was prepared. TCRdb re-called the PCR reads with MiXCR, one entry per CDR3 protein. The sample shows 600,000 to 800,000 distinct CDR3 sequences, less than 15% of them seen only once. This specimen was PBMCs, taken before TCRalphabeta/CD19-depleted stem cell transplant. The receptor source for this set is a girl aged 2-15 years with congenital amegakaryocytic thrombocytopenia, due to receive a stem cell transplant.

The rearrangement joins TRBV4-2 to TRBJ2-1; 7 bases align to TRBD2. Germline V gives CDR1 LGHNA, CDR2 YNFKEQ. The CDR3 is 17 amino acids. With V trimmed by 1 base and J by 7 bases, 13 bases remained unmatched. Here the CDR3 DNA reads TGTGCCAGCAGCCAAGGAAGGTGGGCGGGAGCCGGGAATGAGCAGTTCTTC. It yields the protein CASSQGRWAGAGNEQFF.

This rearrangement joins TRBV28 to TRBJ1-2; 10 bases align to TRBD1. Germline CDR1 reads MDHEN; CDR2 reads SYDVKM. The CDR3 totals 16 residues. V was pared by 4 bases and J by 5 bases, with 10 bases of the junction left unmatched. CDR3 coding DNA: TGTGCCAGCAGTTGGGACCGGGACAGGGGTAGATATGGCTACACCTTC. Translation gives CASSWDRDRGRYGYTF.

Ten or more counts support this clonotype. The chain recombines TRBV7-2 with TRBJ2-1; D is uncertain. Germline assignment: CDR1 SGHTA and CDR2 FQGNSA. The ends were cut back, 1 base at V and 10 bases at J, with 8 bases in the middle. There are 12 residues in the CDR3. The CDR3 DNA reads TGTGCCAGCAGCTTAGTTCTAACAGAGCAGTTCTTC. Amino acids: CASSLVLTEQFF.

This clonotype was counted at least ten times. The chain is built from TRBV20-1 and TRBJ2-1; 7 positions agree with TRBD1. The CDR3 covers 14 residues. The germline V gene encodes CDR1 DFQATT and CDR2 SNEGSKA (reference sequence). J was trimmed by 7 bases and V by 6 bases; bases with no gene match: 12. The CDR3 sequence: CSAPTGSVGNEQFF. The CDR3 DNA reads as TGCAGTGCCCCGACAGGGAGCGTAGGTAATGAGCAGTTCTTC.

On this clonotype: A much bigger clone sits one base away, suggesting this may be a read error. The J gene is TRBJ2-3, the V gene TRBV3-1; D call uncertain. Near its end, the DNA agrees better with TRBJ1-5, so the J call may be wrong. The CDR3 covers 14 residues. CDR1 is LGHDT, CDR2 YNNKEL, per germline (reference sequence). The CDR3 sequence is CASSQGQRADTQHF. The CDR3 nucleotides read TGTGCCAGCAGCCAAGGTCAGCGGGCGGATACGCAGCATTTT.

This clonotype has only a few counts. The chain joins TRBV5-1 to TRBJ2-7; 7 bases map to TRBD2. In germline, CDR1 is SGHRS, CDR2 YFSETQ. This CDR3 comprises 16 residues. The junction had 12 bases not matched to a gene; V was cut back by 4 bases and J by 2 bases. Written as DNA, the CDR3 is TGCGCCAGCAGCCCCATGGGGCTAGCGGAAGCCTACGAGCAGTACTTC. Its protein is CASSPMGLAEAYEQYF.

The sample holds a few counts of this clonotype. CDR3 sequence: CSATRGHEQFF. The CDR3 DNA sequence: TGCAGTGCTACCAGGGGCCATGAGCAGTTCTTC. The chain recombines TRBV20-1 with TRBJ2-1; D may be TRBD1 (6 bases). This CDR3 is 11 amino acids long. Per the germline V gene, CDR1 is DFQATT and CDR2 is SNEGSKA (reference sequence). V gave up 4 bases and J gave up 8 bases, with 9 bases separating them.

There are a few counts of this clonotype. The chain carries TRBV29-1 and TRBJ2-1; 11 bases are a match to TRBD2. V lost 0 bases to trimming and J lost 7 bases; unmatched junction nucleotides: 5. The CDR3 has 15 residues. The germline V gene has CDR1 SQVTM and CDR2 ANQGSEA. CDR3 amino acids: CSVEELAGGVNEQFF. The CDR3 coding sequence is TGCAGCGTTGAAGAGTTAGCGGGAGGGGTAAATGAGCAGTTCTTC.

This clonotype was seen many times. V and J are TRBV28 and TRBJ2-7, with 7 bases that match TRBD1. V shed 3 bases and J 4 bases; nucleotides not matched to a gene: 6. The CDR3 totals 14 residues. Looked up from germline, CDR1 is MDHEN and CDR2 is SYDVKM. CDR3 sequence: CASSFQGGKYEQYF. CDR3 sequence (DNA): TGTGCCAGCAGTTTTCAAGGGGGCAAATACGAGCAGTACTTC.

This clonotype has a count of ten or more. The chain has TRBV29-1 and TRBJ1-5; no definite D call. V was shortened by 4 bases and J by 5 bases, with 12 bases between the two germline ends. This CDR3 contains 13 residues. Germline CDR1 reads SQVTM; CDR2 reads ANQGSEA. The CDR3 here is CSVGTQSYQPQHF. The CDR3 coding sequence is TGCAGCGTTGGGACGCAATCTTATCAGCCCCAGCATTTT.